This TCR beta chain was recorded in a study of blood T cell repertoires in COVID-19. Study-level information: Researchers got acute and convalescent COVID-19 samples from the United States, Italy and Spain. T cells, B-cell-depleted T cells, or PBMCs supplied cDNA or gDNA.

CDR3 length: 14 residues. V was cut by 4 bases and J by 2 bases, with 10 bases left in between. Per the germline V gene, CDR1 is SNHLY and CDR2 is FYNNEI. Original handling: By means of reference gene primer amplification, nucleated cell counts were estimated. Clones were read by immunoSEQ multiplex PCR, and TCRdb kept only the in-frame ones, dropping some. The V and J calls and clone size come from that table; D and trimming were worked out from the DNA. This table holds about 270,000 clones, more than 75% found once. Input material: peripheral blood. This receptor was taken from a middle-aged man with active or convalescent COVID-19. The chain combines TRBV2 with TRBJ2-3; possible D gene TRBD1, 5 bases. The CDR3 DNA sequence: TGTGCCAGCAGTGTGACAGCCCTCACAGATACGCAGTATTTT. It yields the protein CASSVTALTDTQYF. The whole variable domain, remainder taken from reference TRBV2 and TRBJ2-3, is EPEVTQTPSHQVTQMGQEVILRCVPISNHLYFYWYRQILGQKVEFLVSFYNNEISEKSEIFDDQFSVERPDGSNFTLKIRSTKLEDSAMYFCASSVTALTDTQYFGPGTRLTVL.